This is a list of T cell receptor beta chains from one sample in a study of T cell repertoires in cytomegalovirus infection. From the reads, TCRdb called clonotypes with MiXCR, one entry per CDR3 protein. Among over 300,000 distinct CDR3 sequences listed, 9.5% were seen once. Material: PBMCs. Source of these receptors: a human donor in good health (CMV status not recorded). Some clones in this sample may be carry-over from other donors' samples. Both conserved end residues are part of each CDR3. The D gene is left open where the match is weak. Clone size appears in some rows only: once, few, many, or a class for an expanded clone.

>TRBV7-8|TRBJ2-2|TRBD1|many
TGTGCCAGCAGCACGCACAGGGGCACCGGGGAGCTGTTTTTT
CASSTHRGTGELFF
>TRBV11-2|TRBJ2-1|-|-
TGTGCCAGCAGCATCGGGGTAAATGAGCAGTTCTTC
CASSIGVNEQFF
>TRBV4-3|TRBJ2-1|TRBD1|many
TGCGCCAGCAGCCAAGATGTAGGACAGGGGATTTACAATGAGCAGTTCTTC
CASSQDVGQGIYNEQFF
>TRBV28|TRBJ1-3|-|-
TGTGCCAGCATAATAGGGGGTTCTGGAAACACCATATATTTT
CASIIGGSGNTIYF
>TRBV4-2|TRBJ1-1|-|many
TGTGCCAGCAGCCAAGTAACAGGACTTAACACTGAAGCTTTCTTT
CASSQVTGLNTEAFF
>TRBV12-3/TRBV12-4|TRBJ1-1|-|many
TGTGCCAGCAAGTCGATTAGTGCCGGCACTGAAGCTTTCTTT
CASKSISAGTEAFF
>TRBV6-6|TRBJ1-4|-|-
TGTGCCAGCAGTTGTTACGGAACCGAAAAACTGTTTTTT
CASSCYGTEKLFF
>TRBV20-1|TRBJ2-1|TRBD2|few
TGCAGTGCTAGAAGGCTAGCGGGAGCCTACAATGAGCAGTTCTTC
CSARRLAGAYNEQFF
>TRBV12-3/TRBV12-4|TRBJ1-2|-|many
TGTGCCAGCAGTTTTGACAGTAGCTATGGCTACACCTTC
CASSFDSSYGYTF
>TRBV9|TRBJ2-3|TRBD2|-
TGTGCCAGCAGCTCCCGCTTCCTACCACTAGCGGGGGGAGATACGCAGTATTTT
CASSSRFLPLAGGDTQYF
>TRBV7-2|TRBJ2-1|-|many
TGTGCCAGCAGCTTGAACGGGGTCTTCTCCTACAATGAGCAGTTCTTC
CASSLNGVFSYNEQFF
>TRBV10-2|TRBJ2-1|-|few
TGCGCCAGCAGGGTCGCGGATGAGCAGTTCTTC
CASRVADEQFF
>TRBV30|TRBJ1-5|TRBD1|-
TGTGCCTGGAGTGGGCCTCTGGGACAGGGGAAGAATCAGCCCCAGCATTTT
CAWSGPLGQGKNQPQHF
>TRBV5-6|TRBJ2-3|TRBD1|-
TGTGCCAGCAGCTTCCGGGACAGGGTACAGGATACGCAGTATTTT
CASSFRDRVQDTQYF
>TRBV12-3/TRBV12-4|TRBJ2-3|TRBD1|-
TGTGCCAGCAGTTCGGGACAGGGTTTTGTAGATACGCAGTATTTT
CASSSGQGFVDTQYF
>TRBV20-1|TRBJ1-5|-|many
TGCAGTGCTAGGGAGGGTTCGGGGGTTAATCAGCCCCAGCATTTT
CSAREGSGVNQPQHF
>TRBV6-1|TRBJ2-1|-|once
TGTGCCAGCAATTCAGGGGGGATCTCCTACAATGAGCAGTTCTTC
CASNSGGISYNEQFF
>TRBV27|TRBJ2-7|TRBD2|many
TGTGCCAGCAGGCTAGCGGGAGTCTCCGAGCAGTACTTC
CASRLAGVSEQYF
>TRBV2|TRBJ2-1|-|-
TGTGCCAGCAGAGCTCCGGGACAAACGGTCCACAATGAGCAGTTCTTC
CASRAPGQTVHNEQFF
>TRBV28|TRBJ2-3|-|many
TGTGCCAGCAGTTTAAAGAAGAAACAATACAGGCCTCCCCCAGATACGCAGTATTTT
CASSLKKKQYRPPPDTQYF
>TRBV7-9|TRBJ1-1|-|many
TGTGCCAGCAGCTCCCAGGGTGGGGCCAGGTACACTGAAGCTTTCTTT
CASSSQGGARYTEAFF
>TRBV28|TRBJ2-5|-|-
TGTGCCACCCTCTCTATTCTTCAAGAGACCCAGTACTTC
CATLSILQETQYF
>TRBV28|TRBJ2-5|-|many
TGTGCCAGCAGTTTAAAGCTTCCGGAGACCCAGTACTTC
CASSLKLPETQYF
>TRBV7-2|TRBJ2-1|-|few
TGTGCCAGCAGCTTAGCGGGTTTCTACAATGAGCAGTTCTTC
CASSLAGFYNEQFF
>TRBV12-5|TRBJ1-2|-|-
TGTGCTAGTGGTTTAAGGGTCCCAAGCTATGGCTACACCTTC
CASGLRVPSYGYTF
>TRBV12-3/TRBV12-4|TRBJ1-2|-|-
TGTGCCAGCAGTTTAGCGCTCACAGGGACCCCCCGAGACTACACCTTC
CASSLALTGTPRDYTF
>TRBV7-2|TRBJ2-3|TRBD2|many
TGTGCCAGCAGCCCCAGGACTAGCGGGAGTTTTAGGGATACGCAGTATTTT
CASSPRTSGSFRDTQYF
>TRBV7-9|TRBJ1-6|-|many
TGTGCCAGCAGCTACCCCAATTCACTGGACTCACCCCTCCACTTT
CASSYPNSLDSPLHF
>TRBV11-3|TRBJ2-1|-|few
TGTGCCAGCAGCTTAGCCAGCCGCTCAAGTGAGCAGTTCTTC
CASSLASRSSEQFF
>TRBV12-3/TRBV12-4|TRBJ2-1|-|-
TGTGCCAGCAGTTTACTGACGAGCTCCTACAATGAGCAGTTCTTC
CASSLLTSSYNEQFF
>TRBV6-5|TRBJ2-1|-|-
TGTGCCAGCAGGGTCGACCCCAGGGTGAATGAGCAGTTCTTC
CASRVDPRVNEQFF
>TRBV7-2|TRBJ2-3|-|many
TGTGCCAGCAGCCCCCTTAATACGCAGTATTTT
CASSPLNTQYF
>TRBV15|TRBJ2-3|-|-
TGTGCCACCAGGACGGAGGGGACTCCTAGCACAGATACGCAGTATTTT
CATRTEGTPSTDTQYF
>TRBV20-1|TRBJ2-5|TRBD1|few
TGCAGTGCTGGGAGACAGGGGGGAGAGACCCAGTACTTC
CSAGRQGGETQYF
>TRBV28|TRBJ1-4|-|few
TGTGCCAGCAGTTTGGGCGTGGTGGCTAATGAAAAACTGTTTTTT
CASSLGVVANEKLFF
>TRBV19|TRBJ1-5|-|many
TGTGCCAGTAGTATTGGGGACACCCGAAATCAGCCCCAGCATTTT
CASSIGDTRNQPQHF
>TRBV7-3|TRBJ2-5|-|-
TGTGCCAGCAGCCGATCGGCCCTCAGGGAGACCCAGTACTTC
CASSRSALRETQYF
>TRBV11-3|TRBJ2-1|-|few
TGTGCCAGCAGCCACTCGGGGGAGAGCTCCTACAATGAGCAGTTCTTC
CASSHSGESSYNEQFF
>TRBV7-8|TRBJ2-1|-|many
TGTGCCAGCAGCTTATCCTGGAGGGGCACAGGGTTTAATGAGCAGTTCTTC
CASSLSWRGTGFNEQFF
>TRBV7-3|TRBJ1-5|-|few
TGTGCCAGCAGCCCAACCCCACAGGCGGGGAGCAATCAGCCCCAGCATTTT
CASSPTPQAGSNQPQHF
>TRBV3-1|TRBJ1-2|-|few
TGTGCCAGCAGCTCCGACGGAACTAACTATGGCTACACCTTC
CASSSDGTNYGYTF
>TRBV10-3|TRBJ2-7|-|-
TGTGCCATCAGCGTACTTTCGGGACGGTACGAGCAGTACTTC
CAISVLSGRYEQYF
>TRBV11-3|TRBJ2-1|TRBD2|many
TGTGCCAGCAGCTTAAGCGGGTTAGGCGGGGGATACAATGAGCAGTTCTTC
CASSLSGLGGGYNEQFF
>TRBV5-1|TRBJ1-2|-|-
TGCGCCAGCAGCTTAAGAGAGCCGCCCTATGGCTACACCTTC
CASSLREPPYGYTF
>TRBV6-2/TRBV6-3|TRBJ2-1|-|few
TGTGCCAGCAATCCGGTGGCGCGCCGTGAGCAGTTCTTC
CASNPVARREQFF
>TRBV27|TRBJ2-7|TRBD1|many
TGTGCCAGCAGGCGACAGGGGGCCTACGAGCAGTACTTC
CASRRQGAYEQYF
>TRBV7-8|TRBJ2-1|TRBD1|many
TGTGCCAGCAGCCTACTCAGGGGGACGTACAATGAGCAGTTCTTC
CASSLLRGTYNEQFF
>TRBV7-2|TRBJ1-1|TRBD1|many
TGTGCCAGCAGCTTTTACAGGGGGCACACTGAAGCTTTCTTT
CASSFYRGHTEAFF
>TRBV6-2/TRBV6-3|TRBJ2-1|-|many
TGTGCCAGTGGGGGGCTCCCCTGGGGGAATGAGCAGTTCTTC
CASGGLPWGNEQFF
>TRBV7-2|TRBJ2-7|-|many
TGTGCCAGCAGCCCCTGGGTCGCACCCAACGAGCAGTACTTC
CASSPWVAPNEQYF
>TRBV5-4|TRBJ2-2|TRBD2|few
TGTGCCAGCAGCCCCGGTGGACTAGCGGGGGGCACCGGGGAGCTGTTTTTT
CASSPGGLAGGTGELFF
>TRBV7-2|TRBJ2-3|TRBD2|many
TGTGCCAGCAGCTTAAGGGTACGGACTAGCTTAGTCAAGAGCACAGATACGCAGTATTTT
CASSLRVRTSLVKSTDTQYF
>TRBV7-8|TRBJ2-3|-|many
TGTGCCACCCAAGGGAACTTAAATACGCAGTATTTT
CATQGNLNTQYF
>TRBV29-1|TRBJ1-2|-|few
TGCAGCGTTCCAAGGGGAGATGGCTACACCTTC
CSVPRGDGYTF
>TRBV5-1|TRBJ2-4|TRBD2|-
TGCGCCAGCAGCTCCAATCTAGCGGGGGGAAACATTCAGTACTTC
CASSSNLAGGNIQYF
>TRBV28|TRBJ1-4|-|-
TGTGCCAGCAGCCCCCCTGGAGGGAACGGTGAAAAACTGTTTTTT
CASSPPGGNGEKLFF
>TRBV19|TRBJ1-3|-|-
TGTGCCAGCAGGATCCACGGAAACACCATATATTTT
CASRIHGNTIYF
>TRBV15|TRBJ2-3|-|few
TGTGCCACCAGCGGGGACGCAAGGGAAGATACGCAGTATTTT
CATSGDAREDTQYF
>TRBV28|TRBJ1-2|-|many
TGTGCCAGCAGGCCACCTACAGGGAACTATGGCTACACCTTC
CASRPPTGNYGYTF
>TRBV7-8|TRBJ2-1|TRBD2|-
TGTGCCAGCAGCATTCTAGCGGGGGGGATTTTCTCCTACAATGAGCAGTTCTTC
CASSILAGGIFSYNEQFF